The next 12 T cell receptor beta chains were all read from a single sample in a study of blood T cell repertoires in COVID-19. TCRdb's table, derived via immunoSEQ multiplex PCR, lists solely in-frame clones and lacks some. The data show a few hundred thousand clones, approximately 89% seen once. The sample comprised peripheral blood. These receptors originate from a woman aged 40 to 55 who had recovered from COVID-19.

The V and J genes are TRBV2 and TRBJ1-2, with 9 bases identical to TRBD1. There are 13 residues in the CDR3. Germline V gives CDR1 SNHLY, CDR2 FYNNEI. Germline trimming cut 6 bases from V and 5 bases from J; bases unmatched to any gene: 4. The CDR3 DNA reads TGTGCCAGCAGCGGGACAGGGCATTATGGCTACACCTTC. It is translated as CASSGTGHYGYTF.

This chain joins TRBV6-5 and TRBJ2-7; tentatively, D is TRBD1 (6 bases). The V gene's germline CDR1 is MNHEY and CDR2 SVGAGI. Trimming shortened V by 7 bases and J by 2 bases, and 15 bases separated the two germline ends. The CDR3 covers 14 residues. CDR3 sequence: CASTWTVPTYEQYV. In DNA, the CDR3 is TGTGCCAGCACCTGGACAGTCCCTACCTACGAGCAGTACGTC.

V gene TRBV27 combines with J gene TRBJ2-1; D is perhaps TRBD2 (5 bases). Germline V CDR1 and CDR2: MNHEY, SMNVEV (reference sequence). Trimming removed 3 bases from V and 10 bases from J, with 10 bases in between. The CDR3 has 12 residues. The DNA of the CDR3 is TGTGCCAGCAGTTTTGTCCGGGGAGAGCAGTTCTTC. It translates to CASSFVRGEQFF.

This chain uses TRBV5-1 with TRBJ1-1; no clear D gene. This CDR3 spans 13 amino acids. Germline lookup yields CDR1 SGHRS and CDR2 YFSETQ. Trimming stripped 0 bases from V and 3 bases from J, with 6 bases between. CDR3 region: CASSLAADTEAFF. CDR3 nucleotide sequence: TGCGCCAGCAGCTTGGCGGCGGACACTGAAGCTTTCTTT. Variable domain in full (rest from reference TRBV5-1 and TRBJ1-1): KAGVTQTPRYLIKTRGQQVTLSCSPISGHRSVSWYQQTPGQGLQFLFEYFSETQRNKGNFPGRFSGRQFSNSRSEMNVSTLELGDSALYLCASSLAADTEAFFGQGTRLTVV.

The rearrangement joins TRBV19 to TRBJ2-5, with 10 bases matching TRBD2. Germline values: CDR1 LNHDA, CDR2 SQIVND (reference sequence). J lost 2 bases, V lost 4 bases, and 4 bases had no gene match. The CDR3 sequence is 15 residues long. In DNA form, the CDR3 reads TGTGCCAGTAGTACACTAGCGGGGCCGCAAGAGACCCAGTACTTC. Its translation is CASSTLAGPQETQYF.

Note on this clone: In the same sample, other DNA sequences code for this CDR3. The gene calls are TRBV27 and TRBJ1-1; TRBD1 aligns across 7 bases. The germline gives CDR1 MNHEY, CDR2 SMNVEV (reference sequence). Trimming removed 3 bases from V and 2 bases from J; junction bases left unmatched: 3. The CDR3 covers 14 residues. CDR3 in amino acids: CASSFDRVNTEAFF. The CDR3 bases are TGTGCCAGCAGTTTCGACAGGGTCAACACTGAAGCTTTCTTT.

The chain links TRBV3-1 (or the pseudogene TRBV3-2) to TRBJ1-2, with 7 bases fitting TRBD1. The V gene end was trimmed by 4 bases and the J gene end by 8 bases; junction bases not matched to a gene: 7. Germline V lookup: CDR1 LGHDT, CDR2 YNNKEL (reference sequence). The CDR3 contains 13 residues. CDR3 coding DNA: TGTGCCAGCAGCCGCACAGGGGCAGGCGGCTACACCTTC. Translation gives CASSRTGAGGYTF.

In DNA, the CDR3 is TGTGCCACCATACTGGGCAGGGAAGAACAGCCCCAGCATTTT. As protein: CATILGREEQPQHF. The chain links TRBV24-1 to TRBJ1-5, with a tentative D call TRBD1 (5 bases). The CDR3 is made up of 14 amino acids. Per the germline V gene, CDR1 is KGHDR and CDR2 is SFDVKD. V dropped 8 bases and J dropped 7 bases, with 17 bases sitting between them.

The rearrangement joins TRBV2 to TRBJ2-3; TRBD1 matches 8 bases. CDR1 and CDR2 from the germline V gene are SNHLY and FYNNEI. This CDR3 has 15 residues. V was clipped by 9 bases and J by 4 bases; unmatched bases: 12. CDR3 nucleotide sequence: TGTGCCAGACGAACTACAGGGGGAAAGTCAGATACGCAGTATTTT. Its translation: CARRTTGGKSDTQYF.

This chain links TRBV30 with TRBJ1-1; D is undetermined. The CDR3 spans 12 residues. CDR1 is GTSNPN and CDR2 is SVGIG in the germline V gene (reference sequence). Between the trimmed V and J ends, which lost 2 bases and 7 bases, there was a span of 11 bases. CDR3 DNA sequence: TGTGCCTGGAGTAGGTGGGGAGATGAAGCTTTCTTT. Translated: CAWSRWGDEAFF.

This clone was seen a single time. This chain joins TRBV7-2 and TRBJ1-1; 7 nucleotides match TRBD1. The V gene's germline CDR1 is SGHTA and CDR2 FQGNSA. The length of the CDR3 is 14 residues. The ends lost 6 bases at V and 0 bases at J; junction bases unmatched: 4. This CDR3 reads CASRKQGMNTEAFF. Here the CDR3 DNA reads TGTGCCAGCAGAAAACAGGGGATGAACACTGAAGCTTTCTTT.

This clone came up once. The chain joins TRBV11-3 to TRBJ2-2; 8 positions agree with TRBD2. The CDR3 totals 14 residues. The junction had 3 bases not matched to a gene; V was cut back by 3 bases and J by 6 bases. Germline assignment: CDR1 SGHNT and CDR2 YENEEA. The CDR3 DNA reads TGTGCCAGCAGCTTCCAACTAGCGGCCGGGGAGCTGTTTTTT. Residues: CASSFQLAAGELFF.